The sequence of this T cell receptor (beta chain) was determined in a study of blood T cells in healthy people across ages. Whenever a sample was processed, at least 6.5 million PBMCs were isolated. Primed by a sample-barcoded 5' primer and a J-beta primer mix, a second PCR proceeded for about 7 to 12 cycles. Each CDR3 protein gets one entry after TCRdb re-called the 5' RACE reads with MiXCR. The sample consists of 780,000 or so distinct CDR3 sequences, around 25% of them appearing once. V shed 6 bases and J 0 bases; nucleotides not matched to a gene: 10. There are 17 residues in the CDR3. CDR1 is MNHNS, CDR2 SASEGT, per germline. This sample was also put to use in a study of T cells of mothers and their children. That report adds: Related and unrelated pairs show TCR recombination output that thymic selection shapes similarly.

Specimen: blood. The chain combines TRBV6-1 with TRBJ2-1; TRBD2 matches 8 bases. The source is a boy aged 5 to 17 in good health. CDR3 bases: TGTGCCAGCAGGGCACCCGGACTAGCCCCCTCCTACAATGAGCAGTTCTTC. Its protein is CASRAPGLAPSYNEQFF.